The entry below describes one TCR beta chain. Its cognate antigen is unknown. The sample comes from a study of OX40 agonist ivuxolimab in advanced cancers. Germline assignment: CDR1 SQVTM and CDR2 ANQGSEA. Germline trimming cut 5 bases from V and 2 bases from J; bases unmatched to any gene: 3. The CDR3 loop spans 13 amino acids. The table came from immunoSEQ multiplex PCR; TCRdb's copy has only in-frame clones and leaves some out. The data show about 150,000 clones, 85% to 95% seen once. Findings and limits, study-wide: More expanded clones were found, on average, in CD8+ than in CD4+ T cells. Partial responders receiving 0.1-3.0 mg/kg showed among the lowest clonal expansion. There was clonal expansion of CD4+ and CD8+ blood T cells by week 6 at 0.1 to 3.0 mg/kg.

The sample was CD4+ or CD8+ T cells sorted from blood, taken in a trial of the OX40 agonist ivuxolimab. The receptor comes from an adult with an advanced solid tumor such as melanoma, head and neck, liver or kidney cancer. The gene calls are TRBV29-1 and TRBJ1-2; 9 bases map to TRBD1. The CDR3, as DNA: TGCAGCGTTAGGGACAGGGCAAACTATGGCTACACCTTC. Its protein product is CSVRDRANYGYTF.